This passage covers 21 T cell receptor beta chains from one sample sequenced in a study of blood T cell repertoires in COVID-19. This table comes from immunoSEQ multiplex PCR, and its TCRdb copy is limited to in-frame clones, with some not included. The sample has roughly 250,000 clones, 75% to 90% seen once. Sample: peripheral blood. The source is a human donor in a cohort sampled during active COVID-19.

The V gene is TRBV29-1, the J gene TRBJ2-7, with TRBD1 matching over 7 bases. This CDR3 is 14 amino acids long. V lost 1 base and J lost 0; bases outside the gene matches: 3. The germline CDR1 and CDR2 sequences are SQVTM and ANQGSEA. The DNA for the CDR3 is TGCAGCGTTGAAGGTACAGGGGACTCCTACGAGCAGTACTTC. Translating gives CSVEGTGDSYEQYF.

This chain uses TRBV10-2 with TRBJ2-2, with a possible D match to TRBD2 (6 bases). The germline gives CDR1 WSHSY, CDR2 SAAADI. Trimming stripped 2 bases from V and 3 bases from J, with 16 bases between. The CDR3 length is 17 residues. The CDR3 DNA reads TGCGCCAGCAGTGAGACGCCCCCGGGAGAGTACACCGGGGAGCTGTTTTTT. Its protein is CASSETPPGEYTGELFF.

This chain connects TRBV18 to TRBJ2-2; a possible D gene is TRBD1 (6 bases). Germline values: CDR1 KGHSH, CDR2 LQKENI. The ends were cut back, 4 bases at V and 1 base at J, with 13 bases in the middle. The CDR3 runs to 16 residues. This CDR3 reads CASSRLATGNTGELFF. CDR3 sequence (DNA): TGTGCCAGCTCACGGCTGGCGACAGGGAACACCGGGGAGCTGTTTTTT.

The chain joins TRBV10-2 to TRBJ1-3, with D perhaps TRBD1 (6 bases). The CDR3 sequence is 14 residues long. Trimming stripped 7 bases from V and 1 base from J, with 11 bases between. CDR1 and CDR2 (germline): WSHSY, SAAADI. CDR3 in DNA: TGCGCCAGCAAAGAAGGGGGTTCTGGAAACACCATATATTTT. It is translated as CASKEGGSGNTIYF.

The CDR3: CASSYTGQLNTEAFF. CDR3 DNA sequence: TGTGCCAGCAGTTACACCGGACAGTTGAACACTGAAGCTTTCTTT. The V and J genes are TRBV6-5 and TRBJ1-1, with D tentatively TRBD1 (6 bases). There are 15 residues in the CDR3. Trimming removed 2 bases at V and 0 bases at J, with 10 bases between. Germline V gene sequence: CDR1 MNHEY, CDR2 SVGAGI.

The chain joins TRBV28 to TRBJ1-1; maybe TRBD1 (5 bases). Germline assignment: CDR1 MDHEN and CDR2 SYDVKM. The CDR3 spans 15 residues. V lost 7 bases and J 0 bases, leaving 15 bases between the germline ends. CDR3: CASKGSEVMNTEAFF. Here the CDR3 DNA reads TGTGCCAGCAAGGGGTCAGAAGTTATGAACACTGAAGCTTTCTTT.

This CDR3 reads CASSQCKGAATNYGYTF. CDR3 sequence (DNA): TGCGCCAGCAGTCAATGCAAGGGGGCGGCAACTAACTATGGCTACACCTTC. The chain uses TRBV23-1 and TRBJ1-2, with TRBD1 identical over 7 bases. TRBV23-1 is designated an ORF whose function remains uncertain. CDR3 size: 17 residues. V lost 1 base, J lost 0 bases, and 8 bases stayed unmatched.

V gene TRBV5-1 combines with J gene TRBJ2-3, with D unclear. The CDR3 is 19 amino acids. CDR1 SGHRS and CDR2 YFSETQ come from the germline V gene. The V end lost 1 base, the J end lost 0 bases, and 21 bases lay between the germline ends. CDR3 bases: TGCGCCAGCAGCTTGAGCCAGACTGTAGTCCAGACTAGCACAGATACGCAGTATTTT. Translating it yields CASSLSQTVVQTSTDTQYF.

This clone was recorded once. The chain couples TRBV2 to TRBJ1-3, with D uncertain. Trimming removed 3 bases at V and 0 bases at J, with 6 bases between. Germline values: CDR1 SNHLY, CDR2 FYNNEI. This CDR3 is built from 14 residues. The CDR3 loop reads CASSEQYSGNTIYF. CDR3 coding DNA: TGTGCCAGCAGTGAGCAGTACTCTGGAAACACCATATATTTT.

The chain links TRBV7-2 to TRBJ2-3; 9 bases line up with TRBD2. The length of the CDR3 is 15 residues. The V segment lost 0 bases and the J segment 3 bases; nucleotides outside the gene matches: 1. CDR1 and CDR2 from the germline V gene are SGHTA and FQGNSA. For the CDR3, the DNA is TGTGCCAGCAGCTTAGCTAGCGGGGGAACAGATACGCAGTATTTT. Protein: CASSLASGGTDTQYF.

The V gene is TRBV30, the J gene TRBJ1-1, with unresolved D. The V end was cut by 0 bases, the J end by 3 bases, with 14 bases between. The CDR3 contains 15 residues. In germline, CDR1 is GTSNPN, CDR2 SVGIG (reference sequence). The CDR3 loop reads CAWSVWAEGYTEAFF. Written as DNA, the CDR3 is TGTGCCTGGAGTGTATGGGCAGAGGGCTACACTGAAGCTTTCTTT.

This clone was recorded a few times. The chain has TRBV25-1 and TRBJ1-1; weak D call: TRBD1 (6 bases). V lost 0 bases to trimming and J lost 8 bases, with 13 bases between them. Germline V lookup: CDR1 MGHDK, CDR2 SYGVNS. This CDR3 comprises 14 residues. CDR3 residues: CASSEYPDRKEAFF. The DNA for the CDR3 is TGTGCCAGCAGTGAATATCCGGACAGAAAAGAAGCTTTCTTT.

This clone was counted a few times. V gene TRBV6-1 combines with J gene TRBJ1-1; no firm D call. The V and J ends lost 2 bases and 0 bases respectively, with 4 bases between them. Looked up from germline, CDR1 is MNHNS and CDR2 is SASEGT. This CDR3 contains 13 residues. This CDR3 reads CASSEQVNTEAFF. The CDR3, as DNA: TGTGCCAGCAGTGAACAGGTGAACACTGAAGCTTTCTTT.

The chain carries TRBV5-1 and TRBJ2-7; the match to TRBD1 covers 9 bases. Germline CDR1 reads SGHRS; CDR2 reads YFSETQ. V lost 4 bases and J lost 6; bases outside the gene matches: 11. This CDR3 is built from 15 residues. CDR3 DNA: TGCGCCAGCAGCGCGTCAACAGGGGGCTCGGGCGAGCAGTACTTC. As protein: CASSASTGGSGEQYF.

This chain joins TRBV5-1 and TRBJ2-1; 14 bases are shared with TRBD2. The CDR3 spans 15 residues. Germline V gene sequence: CDR1 SGHRS, CDR2 YFSETQ. The J segment lost 9 bases and the V segment lost 4 bases, leaving 6 bases of the junction unmatched. This chain's CDR3 is CASSPGLAGALEQFF. CDR3 DNA: TGCGCCAGCAGCCCGGGACTAGCGGGAGCCCTTGAGCAGTTCTTC.

The V call is TRBV6-5, the J call TRBJ2-7, with D tentatively TRBD1 (5 bases). Germline CDR1 reads MNHEY; CDR2 reads SVGAGI. CDR3 length: 13 amino acids. The V and J ends lost 6 bases and 0 bases respectively, with 9 bases between them. CDR3 loop: CASRMTASYEQYF. The CDR3 DNA reads TGTGCCAGCAGGATGACAGCCTCCTACGAGCAGTACTTC.

Regarding this clone: This sample includes further DNA sequences coding for the same CDR3. This rearrangement joins TRBV3-1 (or the pseudogene TRBV3-2) to TRBJ2-7, with D uncertain. Germline V gene lookup returns CDR1 LGHDT and CDR2 YNNKEL (reference sequence). Trimming left V 2 bases short and J 4 bases short, with 3 bases between. CDR3 length: 11 residues. The CDR3: CASSQLYEQYF. In nucleotides, the CDR3 is TGTGCCAGCAGCCAACTATACGAGCAGTACTTC.

The chain has TRBV7-2 and TRBJ2-5, with D uncertain. Germline-derived CDR1 and CDR2 are SGHTA and FQGNSA. This CDR3 comprises 14 residues. Between the trimmed V and J ends, which lost 5 bases and 2 bases, there was a span of 12 bases. The CDR3 DNA follows: TGTGCCAGCAGCCGCTCGGGTCAACAAGAGACCCAGTACTTC. This gives the protein CASSRSGQQETQYF.

V is TRBV7-3 and J is TRBJ2-1; unclear D gene. With 0 bases removed from V and 3 bases from J, the gap between germline ends came to 12 bases. Germline V gene sequence: CDR1 SGHTA, CDR2 FQGTGA. This CDR3 comprises 16 residues. This chain's CDR3 is CASSLTRTANYNEQFF. CDR3 nucleotides: TGTGCCAGCAGCTTAACTAGAACTGCGAACTACAATGAGCAGTTCTTC.

This clone was seen more than once but under ten times. The chain combines TRBV5-4 with TRBJ2-1; 9 nucleotides line up with TRBD2. Germline V gene data show CDR1 as SGHNT and CDR2 as YYREEE (reference sequence). The CDR3 loop spans 15 amino acids. Trimming cost V 3 bases and J 9 bases; bases outside gene matches: 10. The CDR3 sequence is CASSSEASGMSEQFF. For the CDR3, the DNA is TGTGCCAGCAGCTCCGAGGCTAGCGGGATGAGTGAGCAGTTCTTC.

V is TRBV4-2 and J is TRBJ2-2; possibly TRBD2 for D (6 bases). The CDR3 extends over 15 amino acids. The V and J ends lost 2 bases and 6 bases respectively, with 13 bases between them. Germline CDR1 is LGHNA and CDR2 is YNFKEQ. The CDR3 nucleotides are TGTGCCAGCAGCCAACCGATTTTAGCGGCCGGGGAGCTGTTTTTT. Its protein product is CASSQPILAAGELFF.